This section outlines one T cell receptor (beta chain) sequence together with its context. Its antigen target is currently unknown. No base quality values were provided; no much bigger clone lies one nucleotide off. The library was generated by the immunoSEQ multiplex PCR assay. DNA from the cultured and isolated CD4+ T cells underwent TCR beta CDR3 sequencing. Concerning the study's data processing: Non-productive TCR sequences were discarded, and reads were trimmed to the CDR3 region, with only CDR3s of 7 or more amino acids retained. Antigen-specific clonotypes were identified with the MANAFEST web app by comparing expansion in peptide wells against reference cultures. For clones to be considered positive, expansion at FDR<0.05 versus reference and all other wells, an odds ratio above 5, and a frequency above 0.1% in two replicate wells were required. Cross-reactive clonotypes were defined as significantly expanded in SARS-CoV-2 spike wells and in at least one common cold coronavirus spike condition. Using the stringdist R package, CDR3 similarity was measured by Levenshtein distance, and unrooted trees were constructed with ape in R 3.6.1. Not all clones reach the TCRdb copy of this immuneACCESS table, which keeps in-frame sequences only. Checked studies attribute under half of the gap to unresolved V genes and leave the rest unexplained. From that table come the V and J calls and clone size; the DNA was used to work out D and trimming. This sample holds tens of thousands of clones; roughly 73% were observed only once. The ten largest make up 5.5% to 7% of the sample.

To identify antigen-specific CD4+ T cell clonotypes by their expansion, the ViraFEST assay first stimulated PBMC with viral peptide pools and then applied TCR sequencing. After more than 9 days of culture, CD4+ T cells were isolated with the EasySep CD4+ T cell isolation kit. Negative nucleocapsid antibody results before and after vaccination confirmed that the healthy vaccine recipients had no prior SARS-CoV-2 infection. About 2.1 million PBMC per well were cultured in IMDM with roughly 5% human AB serum, around 10 IU/ml IL-2 and gentamicin, plus 10 ug/ml peptides. Half of the culture medium was replaced with fresh IL-2-containing medium on days 3 and 7. Unless noted otherwise, every peptide stimulation condition was cultured in triplicate wells. Using Ficoll-Paque Plus gradient centrifugation, PBMC were separated from whole blood and then either used fresh or cryopreserved at -140C. The overlapping peptide pools covered the spike proteins of SARS-CoV-2 and of the common cold coronaviruses HCoV-NL63, HCoV-OC43 and HCoV-229E. The QIAamp micro DNA kit was used to extract genomic DNA from the cultured CD4+ T cells.

The data were obtained in a study of vaccination effects on CD4 cells after COVID-19 (dated by TCRdb to 2021 to 2024). Regarding the study in general: Participants received two doses of either the BNT162b2 or the mRNA-1273 mRNA SARS-CoV-2 vaccine. The Oncomine TCR Beta short-read assay on an Illumina iSeq 100 was used to sequence cultures from other donors in the study. In both COVID-19 convalescent patients and infection-naive vaccine recipients, the study compared SARS-CoV-2 spike-specific CD4+ TCR repertoires from before mRNA vaccination with those from after it. A total of more than 8 COVID-19 convalescent patients and a few SARS-CoV-2-naive healthy vaccine recipients were included in the full study. Study-wide conclusions, independent of this receptor: The study was limited by a small number of convalescent patients, and early post-infection timepoints were lacking. Among healthy vaccine recipients, nearly all vaccine-induced clones were SARS-CoV-2 mono-reactive, and only 1 of 255 was cross-reactive with common cold coronaviruses. Marked clonal contraction was observed in both infection-induced and vaccine-induced clones at late post-vaccination timepoints, consistent with waning T cell responses.

V lost 5 bases and J lost 1 base; the stretch between them is 7 bases long. The CDR3 runs 13 amino acids, cysteine and phenylalanine included. Of all the DNA, just the CDR3 is kept, 39 bases in frame from base 1. CDR1 and CDR2 are read off the germline V gene as MNHEY and SVGAGI. The chain is assembled from TRBV6-5 and TRBJ2-3; the D gene is unclear. This receptor was taken from a human donor who received a COVID-19 vaccine. This material consisted of CD4+ T cells from PBMCs cultured with HCoV-OC43 spike peptides, taken before COVID-19 vaccination. Read against the paper, the sample's cell subset or site label means: HCoV-OC43 spike overlapping peptide pool stimulation. DNA sequence: TGTGCCAGCAGTCCCCCCGGCACAGATACGCAGTATTTT. Its product reads: CASSPPGTDTQYF.